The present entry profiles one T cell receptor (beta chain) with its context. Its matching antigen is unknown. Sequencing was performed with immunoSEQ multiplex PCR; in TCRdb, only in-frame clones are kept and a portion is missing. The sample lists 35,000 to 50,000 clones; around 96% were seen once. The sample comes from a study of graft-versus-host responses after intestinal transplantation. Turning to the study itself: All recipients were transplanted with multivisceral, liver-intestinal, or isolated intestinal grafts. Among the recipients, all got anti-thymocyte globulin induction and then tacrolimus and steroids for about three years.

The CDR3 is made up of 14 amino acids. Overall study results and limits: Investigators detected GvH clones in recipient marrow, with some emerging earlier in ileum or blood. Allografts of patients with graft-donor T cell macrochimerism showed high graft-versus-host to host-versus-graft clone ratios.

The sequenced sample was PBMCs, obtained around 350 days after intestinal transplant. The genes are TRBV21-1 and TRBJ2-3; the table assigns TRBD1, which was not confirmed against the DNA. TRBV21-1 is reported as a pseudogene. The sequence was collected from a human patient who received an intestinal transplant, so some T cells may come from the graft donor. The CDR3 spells CASSTGQGADTQYF. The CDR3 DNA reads TGTGCCAGCAGCACAGGACAGGGGGCAGATACGCAGTATTTT.